This passage covers 25 T cell receptor beta chains from one sample sequenced in a study of T cell responses to AZD1222 COVID-19 vaccine. Only in-frame clones appear in the TCRdb table, and some are missing; sequencing was by immunoSEQ multiplex PCR. The data show roughly 100,000 clones, roughly nine tenths seen once. This material consisted of peripheral blood, taken on day 0 of AZD1222 vaccination. The receptors were gathered from an adult in good health.

This chain links TRBV5-1 with TRBJ2-2; 8 bases map to TRBD1. The V segment lost 0 bases and the J segment 4 bases; nucleotides outside the gene matches: 8. Germline CDR1 and CDR2: SGHRS and YFSETQ. This CDR3 is built from 17 residues. CDR3 protein: CASSLAWTGIGTGELFF. In DNA, the CDR3 is TGCGCCAGCAGCTTGGCGTGGACAGGGATTGGCACCGGGGAGCTGTTTTTT.

The chain recombines TRBV15 with TRBJ2-5, with D unresolved. CDR1 is LNHNV, CDR2 YYDKDF, per germline (reference sequence). The CDR3 has 15 amino acids. The V end was cut by 5 bases, the J end by 2 bases, with 15 bases between. CDR3 region: CATSARLGGQETQYF. The CDR3 DNA follows: TGTGCCACCAGCGCCCGTTTAGGCGGACAAGAGACCCAGTACTTC.

The chain links TRBV5-4 to TRBJ2-1; TRBD1 or TRBD2 may be the D gene (5 bases each). The germline gives CDR1 SGHNT, CDR2 YYREEE (reference sequence). The CDR3 spans 14 residues. Trimming shortened V by 4 bases and J by 6 bases, and 14 bases separated the two germline ends. The CDR3 nucleotides are TGTGCCAGCAGCGGCCGGGACGGGATCAATGAGCAGTTCTTC. Its protein is CASSGRDGINEQFF.

This clone has only one observation. The chain combines TRBV5-1 with TRBJ1-2; no firm D call. The CDR3 sequence is 14 residues long. CDR1 SGHRS and CDR2 YFSETQ come from the germline V gene. V lost 4 bases and J lost 4, with 14 bases in between. The CDR3 nucleotides read TGCGCCAGCAGCCTGGACTCAGGCAGCTATGGCTACACCTTC. Its translation: CASSLDSGSYGYTF.

The CDR3 nucleotides are TGCGCCAGCAGTCCAGGCACAGGGGGACGGAACACTGAAGCTTTCTTT. Its translation: CASSPGTGGRNTEAFF. The rearrangement uses TRBV5-1 and TRBJ1-1, with 8 bases identical to TRBD1. V trimming: 5 bases; J trimming: 1 base; junction bases outside the gene matches: 10. This CDR3 spans 16 amino acids. Germline CDR1 SGHRS, CDR2 YFSETQ. The variable domain in full, with the rest retrieved from reference TRBV5-1 and TRBJ1-1, is KAGVTQTPRYLIKTRGQQVTLSCSPISGHRSVSWYQQTPGQGLQFLFEYFSETQRNKGNFPGRFSGRQFSNSRSEMNVSTLELGDSALYLCASSPGTGGRNTEAFFGQGTRLTVV.

The chain combines TRBV4-3 with TRBJ2-5, with no clear D. V lost 5 bases, J lost 0 bases, and 13 bases lay in between. Per the germline V gene, CDR1 is LGHNA and CDR2 is YSLEER. The CDR3 consists of 15 residues. CDR3 in DNA: TGCGCCAGCAGCACGCCGAAATGGTACCAAGAGACCCAGTACTTC. Amino acid sequence: CASSTPKWYQETQYF.

This clone is a singleton in its sample. The V and J genes are TRBV20-1 and TRBJ1-5, with 12 bases that match TRBD1. This CDR3 comprises 15 residues. The germline V gene has CDR1 DFQATT and CDR2 SNEGSKA (reference sequence). V lost 3 bases and J lost 6; bases outside the gene matches: 6. CDR3 in amino acids: CSASPRDRGRQPQHF. The CDR3 region has the DNA TGCAGTGCTAGTCCCCGGGACAGGGGGCGTCAGCCCCAGCATTTT.

The chain combines TRBV19 with TRBJ1-5; 9 nucleotides line up with TRBD1. The CDR3 runs 14 residues. Germline trimming cut 7 bases from V and 5 bases from J; bases unmatched to any gene: 6. Per the germline V gene, CDR1 is LNHDA and CDR2 is SQIVND (reference sequence). CDR3 in DNA: TGTGCCAGTATGGACAGGGGCTTATATCAGCCCCAGCATTTT. Protein: CASMDRGLYQPQHF.

Here the CDR3 reads CSVVGTAVTYNEQFF. In nucleotides, the CDR3 is TGCAGCGTGGTTGGGACAGCCGTAACCTACAATGAGCAGTTCTTC. The J gene is TRBJ2-1, the V gene TRBV29-1; the match to TRBD1 covers 7 bases. V was clipped by 6 bases and J by 2 bases; unmatched bases: 10. The CDR3 consists of 15 residues. Looked up from germline, CDR1 is SQVTM and CDR2 is ANQGSEA.

The rearrangement links TRBV5-6 to TRBJ1-5; D gene uncertain. CDR1 and CDR2 (germline): SGHDT, YYEEEE. The CDR3 loop spans 13 amino acids. V gave up 5 bases and J gave up 5 bases, with 11 bases separating them. The DNA of the CDR3 is TGTGCCAGCAGTTCTATAATCGATCAGCCCCAGCATTTT. As protein: CASSSIIDQPQHF.

V gene TRBV6-2 or TRBV6-3 combines with J gene TRBJ2-3; 8 bases are a match to TRBD2. In germline, CDR1 is MNHEY, CDR2 SVGEGT. The CDR3 consists of 16 residues. V dropped 6 bases and J dropped 3; count of bases not matched to a gene: 11. CDR3 in DNA: TGTGCCAGCAGCCACCCGGGGGGGCGGAGGACAGATACGCAGTATTTT. Amino acid sequence: CASSHPGGRRTDTQYF.

This sequence joins TRBV12-5 and TRBJ1-4; maybe TRBD1 (6 bases). This CDR3 spans 14 amino acids. Germline V gene lookup returns CDR1 LGHNT and CDR2 FRNRAP. The ends were cut back, 6 bases at V and 8 bases at J, with 16 bases in the middle. The CDR3 protein is CASGGGGEEEKLFF. CDR3 DNA: TGTGCTAGTGGAGGGGGAGGGGAGGAGGAAAAACTGTTTTTT.

The chain joins TRBV30 to TRBJ1-4; no firm D call. The CDR3 spans 13 residues. Germline-derived CDR1 and CDR2 are GTSNPN and SVGIG (reference sequence). V was clipped by 3 bases and J by 4 bases, with 9 bases between them. CDR3 nucleotide sequence: TGTGCCTGGAGCTCGAACAGTAATGAAAAACTGTTTTTT. This encodes CAWSSNSNEKLFF.

The V and J genes are TRBV2 and TRBJ1-4; 8 bases are shared with TRBD1. Losses at the gene ends were 2 bases for V and 7 bases for J; bases not matched to a gene: 3. CDR3 size: 14 residues. The V gene's germline CDR1 is SNHLY and CDR2 FYNNEI. The CDR3 spells CASSEFRGREKLFF. CDR3 sequence (DNA): TGTGCCAGCAGTGAATTCAGGGGGCGTGAAAAACTGTTTTTT.

This clone came up once. The chain couples TRBV25-1 to TRBJ2-3, with 9 bases aligning to TRBD2. The CDR3 contains 15 residues. The germline V gene encodes CDR1 MGHDK and CDR2 SYGVNS. The junction had 9 bases not matched to a gene; V was cut back by 5 bases and J by 6 bases. CDR3 in amino acids: CASSFQRGVRDTQYF. CDR3 nucleotide sequence: TGTGCCAGCAGTTTTCAGCGGGGGGTGAGGGATACGCAGTATTTT.

This rearrangement joins TRBV19 to TRBJ1-2; 11 bases fit TRBD1. Germline V gene sequence: CDR1 LNHDA, CDR2 SQIVND (reference sequence). Trimming took 3 bases from V and 5 from J; bases not matched to a gene: 8. The CDR3 runs 16 residues. The DNA of the CDR3 is TGTGCCAGTAGTATTTTAGCCGGACAGGGGGCATATGGCTACACCTTC. It specifies CASSILAGQGAYGYTF.

This clone showed up just a few times. This sequence joins TRBV9 and TRBJ1-5; 11 bases match TRBD1. In germline, CDR1 is SGDLS, CDR2 YYNGEE. There are 15 residues in the CDR3. The V and J ends lost 3 bases and 6 bases, in that order; junction bases with no gene match: 5. The CDR3 nucleotides read TGTGCCAGCAGCGACGGACAGGGGGCCGGTCAGCCCCAGCATTTT. It translates to CASSDGQGAGQPQHF.

This clone is a singleton in its sample. The chain combines TRBV19 with TRBJ2-2; 12 bases map to TRBD2. Looked up from germline, CDR1 is LNHDA and CDR2 is SQIVND (reference sequence). J lost 8 bases, V lost 5 bases, and 6 bases had no gene match. The CDR3 extends over 15 amino acids. CDR3 nucleotides: TGTGCCAGTAGTCGACTAGCGGGGGATCCGGGGGAGCTGTTTTTT. Protein product: CASSRLAGDPGELFF. The entire variable domain, with the rest obtained from reference TRBV19 and TRBJ2-2, is as follows: DGGITQSPKYLFRKEGQNVTLSCEQNLNHDAMYWYRQDPGQGLRLIYYSQIVNDFQKGDIAEGYSVSREKKESFPLTVTSAQKNPTAFYLCASSRLAGDPGELFFGEGSRLTVL.

The table lists this clone with a count of one. V is TRBV6-5 and J is TRBJ2-7; D might be TRBD1 or TRBD2, each matching 5 bases. CDR3 length equals 14 residues. Germline CDR1 reads MNHEY; CDR2 reads SVGAGI. The V end was cut by 2 bases, the J end by 0 bases, with 8 bases between. CDR3 loop: CASSYRGGSYEQYF. CDR3 bases: TGTGCCAGCAGTTACCGGGGCGGCTCCTACGAGCAGTACTTC.

CDR3 sequence (DNA): TGTGCCAGCAGCTTGGAAGGGGAGGGTGAAAAACTGTTTTTT. Translated, it gives CASSLEGEGEKLFF. This sequence joins TRBV5-8 and TRBJ1-4; a possible D gene is TRBD1 (5 bases). V gave up 0 bases and J gave up 7 bases, with 10 bases separating them. Germline lookup yields CDR1 SGHTS and CDR2 YDEGEE. The CDR3 sequence is 14 residues long.

This clone was seen just once. This chain links TRBV3-1 (or the pseudogene TRBV3-2) with TRBJ1-2, with a weak D call TRBD1 (6 bases). Per germline, CDR1 LGHDT and CDR2 YNNKEL (reference sequence). The germline V and J ends were trimmed by 4 bases and 0 bases, with 15 bases remaining between them. CDR3 length equals 16 residues. In nucleotides, the CDR3 is TGTGCCAGCAGCCCCGACAGGAGTGTGACTAACTATGGCTACACCTTC. Translating gives CASSPDRSVTNYGYTF.

V and J are TRBV7-3 and TRBJ2-7; the D call may be TRBD1 or TRBD2 (5 bases each). V was shortened by 0 bases and J by 3 bases, with 15 bases between the two germline ends. Germline values: CDR1 SGHTA, CDR2 FQGTGA. The CDR3 has 16 residues. CDR3 amino acids: CASSLTGSRGDYEQYF. Here the CDR3 DNA reads TGTGCCAGCAGCTTAACCGGGTCTCGAGGGGACTACGAGCAGTACTTC.

CDR3 coding DNA: TGTGCCAGCTCTCCCCGGGCGGGGACAGACGAAGCTTTCTTT. It specifies CASSPRAGTDEAFF. The V gene is TRBV5-4, the J gene TRBJ1-1, with TRBD1 matching 7 bases. The junction had 14 bases not matched to a gene; V was cut back by 7 bases and J by 8 bases. The germline CDR1 and CDR2 sequences are SGHNT and YYREEE (reference sequence). The CDR3 is 14 amino acids.

The chain joins TRBV11-2 to TRBJ2-5; possible D gene TRBD2, 5 bases. CDR3 length equals 13 residues. Trimming took 5 bases from V and 2 from J, leaving 9 bases between them. Per the germline V gene, CDR1 is SGHAT and CDR2 is FQNNGV. The CDR3 DNA reads TGTGCCAGCAGCACGGGAATACAAGAGACCCAGTACTTC. This gives the protein CASSTGIQETQYF.

The chain employs TRBV7-2 and TRBJ2-3; possible D gene TRBD1, 6 bases. This CDR3 has 14 residues. Trimming removed 4 bases at V and 9 bases at J, with 17 bases between. From germline, CDR1 is SGHTA and CDR2 FQGNSA. CDR3 coding DNA: TGTGCCAGCAGCTCCCCGTCCAGGGGAGACACGCAGTATTTT. Translating gives CASSSPSRGDTQYF.